Listed here are 20 T cell receptor beta chains from one sample, sequenced in a study of shared clonotypes between healthy human individuals. Some clones are missing from TCRdb's copy, which holds only in-frame ones; the method was immunoSEQ multiplex PCR. The sample includes a few million clones, roughly 92% of them seen just once. Sample: naive CD4+ T cells sorted from blood. The subset denotes: CD45RA+ positively selected. The receptor set was obtained from a man aged 18-30 years in good health.

This chain links TRBV7-3 with TRBJ1-1; D perhaps matches TRBD1 (6 bases). This CDR3 region has 16 residues. The V gene lost 5 bases and the J gene lost 1 base, with 17 bases spanning the gap. Germline CDR1 reads SGHTA; CDR2 reads FQGTGA. The CDR3, as DNA: TGTGCCAGCAGCCTAGAGGGGGGCCAGTGGAACACTGAAGCTTTCTTT. Translating it yields CASSLEGGQWNTEAFF.

The chain has TRBV4-1 and TRBJ2-1, with 13 bases identical to TRBD2. V shed 1 base, J shed 7 bases, and the junction held 4 bases outside the gene matches. Germline CDR1 MGHRA, CDR2 YSYEKL. This CDR3 comprises 16 residues. The CDR3 loop is CASSQGGLAGVNEQFF. The CDR3 DNA reads TGCGCCAGCAGCCAAGGAGGACTAGCGGGGGTAAATGAGCAGTTCTTC.

This clone appeared once. The CDR3 here is CASQTSGTGEQFF. The CDR3 DNA reads TGTGCCAGCCAGACTAGCGGGACTGGTGAGCAGTTCTTC. The V gene is TRBV9, the J gene TRBJ2-1; TRBD2 matches 11 bases. After removal of 7 bases from V and 9 bases from J, the junction contained 6 bases not matched to a gene. CDR1 and CDR2 from the germline V gene are SGDLS and YYNGEE. The CDR3 has 13 residues.

The chain links TRBV6-5 to TRBJ2-5; 7 positions match TRBD2. J gave up 7 bases and V 7 bases, and 3 bases lay outside the gene matches. CDR3 length: 11 residues. Looked up from germline, CDR1 is MNHEY and CDR2 is SVGAGI. The CDR3 protein is CASTRGVTQYF. In DNA, the CDR3 is TGTGCCAGCACTCGGGGGGTGACCCAGTACTTC.

The rearrangement links TRBV6-6 to TRBJ1-4; maybe TRBD1 (6 bases). This CDR3 has 15 amino acids. Trimming stripped 4 bases from V and 7 bases from J, with 16 bases between. Germline CDR1 MNHNY, CDR2 SVGAGI (reference sequence). CDR3 sequence reads: CASSFSRDIGEKLFF. The CDR3 DNA follows: TGTGCCAGCAGTTTCAGCCGGGACATCGGTGAAAAACTGTTTTTT.

This clone has only one observation. V is TRBV5-1 and J is TRBJ1-1; tentative D call: TRBD1 (6 bases). This CDR3 is 13 amino acids long. The ends were cut back, 0 bases at V and 10 bases at J, with 13 bases in the middle. Germline assignment: CDR1 SGHRS and CDR2 YFSETQ. The CDR3 DNA reads TGCGCCAGCAGCTTGGGGGACAACTCCATAGCTTTCTTT. Its protein is CASSLGDNSIAFF. The full variable domain, rest sourced from reference TRBV5-1 and TRBJ1-1, is KAGVTQTPRYLIKTRGQQVTLSCSPISGHRSVSWYQQTPGQGLQFLFEYFSETQRNKGNFPGRFSGRQFSNSRSEMNVSTLELGDSALYLCASSLGDNSIAFFGQGTRLTVV.

In regard to this clone: Other DNA sequences within the sample encode an identical CDR3. V and J are TRBV5-4 and TRBJ2-5, with D unclear. In germline, CDR1 is SGHNT, CDR2 YYREEE (reference sequence). CDR3 length equals 15 residues. V lost 0 bases and J 0 bases, leaving 9 bases between the germline ends. DNA for the CDR3: TGTGCCAGCAGCTTGGGTGTCGGGTACCAAGAGACCCAGTACTTC. Its protein product is CASSLGVGYQETQYF.

The chain carries TRBV6-1 and TRBJ2-2; D is ambiguous. Trimming took 5 bases from V and 4 from J, leaving 11 bases between them. The CDR3 has 14 residues. Germline CDR1 reads MNHNS; CDR2 reads SASEGT. The CDR3 is CASSTGLVTGELFF. The CDR3, as DNA: TGTGCCAGCAGTACTGGATTAGTCACCGGGGAGCTGTTTTTT.

The chain employs TRBV9 and TRBJ2-7; a weak D match, TRBD2 (5 bases). CDR1 and CDR2 from the germline V gene are SGDLS and YYNGEE. V was trimmed by 3 bases and J by 0 bases, leaving 13 bases between them. This CDR3 is 15 amino acids long. The CDR3 sequence: CASSAELGSSYEQYF. As DNA, the CDR3 is TGTGCCAGCAGCGCTGAGCTGGGGAGCTCCTACGAGCAGTACTTC.

With regard to this clone: Other DNA sequences of this sample code for an identical CDR3. This chain joins TRBV2 and TRBJ1-1, with D unresolved. This CDR3 has 13 amino acids. V lost 6 bases and J 0 bases, leaving 8 bases between the germline ends. Germline loops: CDR1 SNHLY, CDR2 FYNNEI. The DNA for the CDR3 is TGTGCCAGCAGAGAGGATTTGAACACTGAAGCTTTCTTT. Amino acid sequence: CASREDLNTEAFF.

The chain joins TRBV6-5 to TRBJ2-7, with 8 bases that match TRBD1. The junction had 5 bases not matched to a gene; V was cut back by 7 bases and J by 0 bases. This CDR3 region has 14 residues. CDR1 is MNHEY, CDR2 SVGAGI, per germline. In DNA form, the CDR3 reads TGTGCCAGCACCACGGACAGGGTCTCCTACGAGCAGTACTTC. It yields the protein CASTTDRVSYEQYF.

This chain connects TRBV15 to TRBJ1-2; TRBD1 is a possible D gene (6 bases). Trimming took 1 base from V and 5 from J, leaving 17 bases between them. The CDR3 is 16 residues long. CDR1 and CDR2 from the germline V gene are LNHNV and YYDKDF (reference sequence). CDR3 bases: TGTGCCACCAGCAGAGCGCAGGGGAGGGATAGTTATGGCTACACCTTC. As protein: CATSRAQGRDSYGYTF.

The V gene is TRBV4-1, the J gene TRBJ2-1; 7 bases map to TRBD1. CDR3 length: 16 amino acids. V dropped 3 bases and J dropped 6; count of bases not matched to a gene: 11. The V gene's germline CDR1 is MGHRA and CDR2 YSYEKL. The CDR3 region is CASSQGLQGYFNEQFF. DNA of the CDR3: TGCGCCAGCAGCCAGGGGTTACAGGGGTATTTCAATGAGCAGTTCTTC.

This clone came up once. The rearrangement joins TRBV10-2 to TRBJ1-1; 7 nucleotides agree with TRBD1. This CDR3 is 17 amino acids long. CDR1 is WSHSY and CDR2 is SAAADI in the germline V gene. J was trimmed by 0 bases and V by 0 bases; bases with no gene match: 7. Here the CDR3 DNA reads TGCGCCAGCAGTGAGTCCGGGGCAGGGGGTGTGAACACTGAAGCTTTCTTT. Translated, it gives CASSESGAGGVNTEAFF.

The rearrangement joins TRBV11-2 to TRBJ2-5, with D possibly TRBD1 on 6 matching bases. The germline CDR1 and CDR2 sequences are SGHAT and FQNNGV. Trimming removed 3 bases from V and 1 base from J, with 12 bases in between. CDR3 size: 15 residues. The CDR3: CASSFRGGPQETQYF. The CDR3 DNA reads as TGTGCCAGCAGCTTCCGAGGGGGTCCCCAAGAGACCCAGTACTTC.

This chain uses TRBV11-1 with TRBJ1-1; D remains ambiguous. The CDR3 runs to 15 residues. V dropped 1 base and J dropped 1 base, with 10 bases sitting between them. Germline lookup yields CDR1 SGHAT and CDR2 FQDESV (reference sequence). The CDR3 spells CASSLVEVGNTEAFF. DNA of the CDR3: TGTGCCAGCAGCTTAGTCGAGGTTGGGAACACTGAAGCTTTCTTT.

This rearrangement joins TRBV2 to TRBJ1-1; 12 bases map to TRBD1. This CDR3 spans 15 amino acids. Trimming at V came to 4 bases and at J to 4 bases, leaving 4 bases not matched to a gene. Germline V CDR1 and CDR2: SNHLY, FYNNEI. The CDR3 bases are TGTGCCAGCAGTGGGGACAGGGGGCGCGGCACTGAAGCTTTCTTT. Protein product: CASSGDRGRGTEAFF.

The J gene is TRBJ1-2, the V gene TRBV10-3; TRBD1 agrees at 8 bases. The length of the CDR3 is 13 residues. Germline V lookup: CDR1 ENHRY, CDR2 SYGVKD. After removal of 6 bases from V and 5 bases from J, the junction contained 5 bases not matched to a gene. The CDR3 here is CAIRTGAGYGYTF. The CDR3, as DNA: TGTGCCATCAGGACAGGGGCTGGGTATGGCTACACCTTC.

This clone has just a few counts. Here the CDR3 DNA reads TGTGCCAGCGAGAGTAGGGCAGGTGGAGACTACGAGCAGTACTTC. It specifies CASESRAGGDYEQYF. The V and J genes are TRBV6-1 and TRBJ2-7; D gene ambiguous. Germline V lookup: CDR1 MNHNS, CDR2 SASEGT. The CDR3 contains 15 residues. Between the trimmed V and J ends, which lost 8 bases and 3 bases, there was a span of 20 bases.

As concerns this clone: Other DNA sequences within the sample encode an identical CDR3. This chain uses TRBV18 with TRBJ1-2; possible D gene TRBD1, 5 bases. The CDR3 has 14 amino acids. Germline V gene lookup returns CDR1 KGHSH and CDR2 LQKENI. Trimming removed 3 bases at V and 8 bases at J, with 16 bases between. CDR3 in amino acids: CASSPNGGGDGYTF. In DNA, the CDR3 is TGTGCCAGCTCACCCAACGGGGGAGGGGACGGCTACACCTTC.